This is a list of T cell receptor beta chains from one sample in a study of blood T cells in healthy people across ages. TCRdb re-called the 5' RACE reads through MiXCR, storing one row per CDR3 protein. The sample includes 1.5 million to 2 million distinct CDR3 sequences, roughly a third of them seen just once. The specimen was blood. Receptors originate from a woman aged 30 to 39 in good health. Each CDR3 is given with its conserved first and last residue. D genes are given only for firm matches. Not every row has a clone size; where given, it reads once, few, many or a size class.

d_call	clone_size	j_call	v_call	cdr3_nt	cdr3_aa
NA	NA	TRBJ1-5	TRBV6-1	TGTGCCAGCAGTGACCAGGGGTGGAGGCAGCCCCAGCATTTT	CASSDQGWRQPQHF
NA	few	TRBJ2-3	TRBV20-1	TGCAGTGCTAGAATTACAGGCGCAGATACGCAGTATTTT	CSARITGADTQYF
NA	few	TRBJ2-7	TRBV20-1	TGCAGTGCTAGATCCACTCAGGGGAGCGAGCAGTACTTC	CSARSTQGSEQYF
NA	few	TRBJ2-1	TRBV7-3	TGTGCCAGCAGCCAAGGATGGTCGGGCGTAAATGAGCAGTTCTTC	CASSQGWSGVNEQFF
TRBD1	few	TRBJ2-6	TRBV20-1	TGCAGTGCCAAGCAGGGGGCTGGGGCCAACGTCCTGACTTTC	CSAKQGAGANVLTF
NA	NA	TRBJ2-2	TRBV9	TGTGCCAGCAGCGCACATTCCGCCCCCGTGGGGCAGGGTGTAACCGGGGAGCTGTTTTTT	CASSAHSAPVGQGVTGELFF
NA	few	TRBJ2-7	TRBV5-4	TGTGCCAGCATGTACCGGGACGGCACCTACGAGCAGTACTTC	CASMYRDGTYEQYF
NA	few	TRBJ1-1	TRBV6-1	TGTGCCAGCAGTGAACCCAGGGCTGAAGCTTTCTTT	CASSEPRAEAFF
NA	few	TRBJ1-2	TRBV5-1	TGCGCCAGCAGCCCATCAGGGGAGATTTATGGCTACACCTTC	CASSPSGEIYGYTF
NA	NA	TRBJ2-5	TRBV13	TGTGCCAGCACCCAAGGAGGTGGGGAGCAGTACTTC	CASTQGGGEQYF
NA	NA	TRBJ1-2	TRBV5-1	TGCGCCAGCAGCCCCTACAGGGATCTAGGCGGCTATGGCTACACCTTC	CASSPYRDLGGYGYTF
TRBD2	few	TRBJ2-5	TRBV20-1	TGCAGTGCTCCTCTAGCGGGGGGGTACCAAGAGACCCAGTACTTC	CSAPLAGGYQETQYF
TRBD2	NA	TRBJ2-1	TRBV4-2	TGTGCCAGCAGCCAAGTAAACCTAGCGGGGATCTACAATGAGCAGTTCTTC	CASSQVNLAGIYNEQFF
TRBD2	many	TRBJ2-5	TRBV7-2	TGTGCCAGCAGCTTAGGTCAAGCGGGAGGGGCGACCCAGTACTTC	CASSLGQAGGATQYF
TRBD1	NA	TRBJ1-2	TRBV9	TGTGCCAGCAGCATAGGGACAGCCCGCTATGGCTACACCTTC	CASSIGTARYGYTF
NA	NA	TRBJ1-2	TRBV6-4	TGTGCCAGCAGTGACGGCCGGGGCTACACCTTC	CASSDGRGYTF
TRBD2	many	TRBJ2-7	TRBV6-6	TGTGCCAGCATGGGGGGGAACTACGAGCAGTACTTC	CASMGGNYEQYF
TRBD1	once	TRBJ1-1	TRBV29-1	TGCAGCGTCAACCAAGTGACAGGGGCCGCTGAAGCTTTCTTT	CSVNQVTGAAEAFF
NA	NA	TRBJ2-3	TRBV7-2	TGTGCCAGCAGCGAGGGGGCGGGGCGGGCAGATACGCAGTATTTT	CASSEGAGRADTQYF
TRBD2	NA	TRBJ2-3	TRBV11-2	TGTGCCAGCAGCCCTTGGACTAGCGGATTCTCGGGAGATACGCAGTATTTT	CASSPWTSGFSGDTQYF
TRBD2	few	TRBJ2-1	TRBV20-1	TGCAGTGCTAGAGCTTTGACTAGCGGTCACAATGAGCAGTTCTTC	CSARALTSGHNEQFF
NA	many	TRBJ2-5	TRBV10-2	TGCGCCAGCAGTGATGGGGAGACCCAGTACTTC	CASSDGETQYF
NA	NA	TRBJ2-2	TRBV27	TGTGCCAGCACTCCTGCACATCGGGTGAACACCGGGGAGCTGTTTTTT	CASTPAHRVNTGELFF
NA	NA	TRBJ2-7	TRBV7-2	TGTGCCAGCAGCTTATCAGCGGCATCCTACGAGCAGTACTTC	CASSLSAASYEQYF
NA	NA	TRBJ2-3	TRBV28	TGTGCCAACAGCACCTTCCGGGACCTTTATACGCAGTATTTT	CANSTFRDLYTQYF
NA	NA	TRBJ2-7	TRBV7-3	TGTGCCAGCAGCTTAATTGGGCGGGATGGGGACGAGCAGTACTTC	CASSLIGRDGDEQYF
TRBD2	NA	TRBJ2-1	TRBV4-1	TGCGCCAGCAGTCACCCAAAGGGACTAGCGAGCAGTGAGCAGTTCTTC	CASSHPKGLASSEQFF
NA	few	TRBJ2-5	TRBV7-8	TGTGCCAGCAGCCTAGACGGGAAACCAAGACAGACCCAGTACTTC	CASSLDGKPRQTQYF
NA	NA	TRBJ1-4	TRBV6-2/TRBV6-3	TGTGCCAGCAATGCCGGAACGCGGCGCCATGAAAAACTGTTTTTT	CASNAGTRRHEKLFF
NA	NA	TRBJ1-1	TRBV6-1	TGTGCCAGCAGTGGAGGATCGCACGACACTGAAGCTTTCTTT	CASSGGSHDTEAFF
NA	NA	TRBJ1-6	TRBV20-1	TGCAGTGCCAGTGCTACAGGAAGCTCCTATAATTCACCCCTCCACTTT	CSASATGSSYNSPLHF
NA	few	TRBJ1-6	TRBV3-1	TGTGCCAGCAGCCAAGATTTGACAGAGACCCTTAATTCACCCCTCCACTTT	CASSQDLTETLNSPLHF
NA	NA	TRBJ2-7	TRBV7-9	TGTGTCAGCAGCCCCGGTGGAGAGGGCCGGGGCTCCTACGAGCAGTACTTC	CVSSPGGEGRGSYEQYF
TRBD1	NA	TRBJ2-1	TRBV7-9	TGTGCCAGCAGCTCATCGACAGGGGACAATGAGCAGTTCTTC	CASSSSTGDNEQFF
TRBD2	few	TRBJ2-1	TRBV9	TGTGCCAGCAGCACCTTGACTAGCGGAAGCTACAATGAGCAGTTCTTC	CASSTLTSGSYNEQFF
NA	NA	TRBJ1-4	TRBV7-9	TGTGCCAGCAGCTTAGCGCAGGGTAGGAGTGAAAAACTGTTTTTT	CASSLAQGRSEKLFF